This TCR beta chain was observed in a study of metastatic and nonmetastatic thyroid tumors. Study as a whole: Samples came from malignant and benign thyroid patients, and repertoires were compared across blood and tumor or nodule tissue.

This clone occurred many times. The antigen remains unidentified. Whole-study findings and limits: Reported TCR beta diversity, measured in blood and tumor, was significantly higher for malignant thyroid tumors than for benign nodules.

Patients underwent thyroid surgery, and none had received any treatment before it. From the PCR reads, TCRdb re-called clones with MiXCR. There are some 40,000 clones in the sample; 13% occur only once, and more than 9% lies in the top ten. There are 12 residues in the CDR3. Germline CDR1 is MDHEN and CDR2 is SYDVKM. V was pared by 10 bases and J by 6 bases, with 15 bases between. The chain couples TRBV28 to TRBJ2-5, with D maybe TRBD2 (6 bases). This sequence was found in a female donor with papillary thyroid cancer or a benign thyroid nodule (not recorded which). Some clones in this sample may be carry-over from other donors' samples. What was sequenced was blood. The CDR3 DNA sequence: TGTGCCACTACGACTAGATTACAGACCCAGTACTTC. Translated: CATTTRLQTQYF.